This T cell receptor (beta chain) was profiled in a study of T cell responses to AZD1222 COVID-19 vaccine. Germline V gene data show CDR1 as SGHRS and CDR2 as YFSETQ. The CDR3 runs to 16 residues. The ends were cut back, 5 bases at V and 0 bases at J, with 17 bases in the middle. Sequenced by immunoSEQ multiplex PCR; TCRdb stores in-frame clones only, minus some. The sample has about 120,000 clones, around 85% seen once; the top ten hold more than 3%. Specimen: peripheral blood, collected on day 0 of MenACWY control vaccination. J is TRBJ1-1 and V is TRBV5-1; no definite D call. This TCR was sampled from an adult in good health. The CDR3 DNA is TGCGCCAGCAGAAGGAGCGCCTACCAGGTGAACACTGAAGCTTTCTTT. Its translation is CASRRSAYQVNTEAFF.